The subject of this entry is one TCR beta chain. The sample belongs to a study of blood T cell repertoires in COVID-19. Study-wide background: Sites across the United States, Italy and Spain contributed samples from acute and convalescent COVID-19. The cDNA or gDNA used as material had been derived from T cells, B-cell-depleted T cells, or PBMCs.

Authors' data handling: It was from reference gene primer amplification that nucleated cell counts were estimated. The table came from immunoSEQ multiplex PCR; TCRdb's copy has only in-frame clones and leaves some out. V, J and clone size are taken as reported in that table, and D and trimming were inferred from the DNA itself. This table holds around 100,000 clones, 85% to 90% found once. The CDR3 covers 14 residues. Per the germline V gene, CDR1 is MNHNY and CDR2 is SVGAGI (reference sequence). Between the trimmed V and J ends, which lost 4 bases and 5 bases, there was a span of 12 bases. The sample comprised peripheral blood. The chain joins TRBV6-6 to TRBJ1-5; TRBD1 might be the D (5 bases). This receptor was obtained from a human donor in a cohort sampled during active COVID-19. CDR3 region: CASSSRQRDQPQHF. CDR3 coding DNA: TGTGCCAGCAGTTCCCGACAGCGGGATCAGCCCCAGCATTTT.